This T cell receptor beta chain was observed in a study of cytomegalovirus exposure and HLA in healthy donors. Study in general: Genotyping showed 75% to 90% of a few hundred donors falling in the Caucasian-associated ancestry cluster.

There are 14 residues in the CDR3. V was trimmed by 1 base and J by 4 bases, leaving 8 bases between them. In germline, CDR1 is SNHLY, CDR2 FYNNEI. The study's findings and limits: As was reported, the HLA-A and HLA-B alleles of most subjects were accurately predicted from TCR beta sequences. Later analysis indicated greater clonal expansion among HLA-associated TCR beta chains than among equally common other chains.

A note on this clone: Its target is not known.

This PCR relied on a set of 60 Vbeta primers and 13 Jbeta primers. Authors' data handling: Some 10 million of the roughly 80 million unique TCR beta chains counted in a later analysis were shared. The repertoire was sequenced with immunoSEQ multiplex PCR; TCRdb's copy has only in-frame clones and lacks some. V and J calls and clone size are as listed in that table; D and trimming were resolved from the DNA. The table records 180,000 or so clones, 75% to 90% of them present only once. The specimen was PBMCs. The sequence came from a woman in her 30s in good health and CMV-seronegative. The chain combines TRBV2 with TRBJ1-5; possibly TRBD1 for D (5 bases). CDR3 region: CASSEVNRNQPQHF. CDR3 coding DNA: TGTGCCAGCAGTGAAGTTAACAGGAATCAGCCCCAGCATTTT.